These 2 T cell receptor beta chains share one sample of origin, sequenced in a study of T-cell memory formation after mild COVID-19. TCRdb ran MiXCR on the 5' RACE reads and lists one entry per CDR3 protein. The profile shows roughly 620,000 distinct CDR3 sequences, 18% of them singletons. The sequencing sample was made of PBMCs or a T cell subset sorted from them (not recorded which). These receptors all come from an adult woman who had mild COVID-19 (a few samples of this study predate the infection). Cell type and time point are not known.

This clonotype was counted between two and nine times. The chain combines TRBV29-1 with TRBJ2-3; tentative D call: TRBD2 (6 bases). The germline V gene has CDR1 SQVTM and CDR2 ANQGSEA. This CDR3 is built from 12 residues. With 5 bases removed from V and 5 bases from J, the gap between germline ends came to 11 bases. This CDR3 is CSVMEGGDTQYF. The CDR3 coding sequence is TGCAGCGTTATGGAGGGAGGAGATACGCAGTATTTT.

The J gene is TRBJ2-7, the V gene TRBV9; the D is unclear. CDR1 is SGDLS and CDR2 is YYNGEE in the germline V gene. The CDR3 totals 14 residues. V was trimmed by 5 bases and J by 5 bases, leaving 17 bases between them. CDR3 sequence reads: CASSDTYSWDEQYF. The CDR3 bases are TGTGCCAGCAGTGACACGTATTCCTGGGACGAGCAGTACTTC.